This T cell receptor (beta chain) was identified during a study of blood T cell repertoires in COVID-19. With 1 base removed from V and 3 bases from J, the gap between germline ends came to 13 bases. The CDR3 length is 16 residues. Germline CDR1 MGHRA, CDR2 YSYEKL. Resolution of symptoms, clearance, or two negative PCRs was present in recovered Cohort 3 donors. TCRdb's copy holds only in-frame clones and misses some; the assay was immunoSEQ multiplex PCR. The table has about 170,000 clones, less than 90% seen once. The chain combines TRBV4-1 with TRBJ1-5; the D is unclear. What was sequenced was PBMCs or T cells enriched from blood (not recorded which). The receptor was derived from a woman in her forties or fifties who had recovered from COVID-19. DNA of the CDR3: TGCGCCAGCAGCCAAGGTGAGGGAGATGACAATCAGCCCCAGCATTTT. This codes for CASSQGEGDDNQPQHF.